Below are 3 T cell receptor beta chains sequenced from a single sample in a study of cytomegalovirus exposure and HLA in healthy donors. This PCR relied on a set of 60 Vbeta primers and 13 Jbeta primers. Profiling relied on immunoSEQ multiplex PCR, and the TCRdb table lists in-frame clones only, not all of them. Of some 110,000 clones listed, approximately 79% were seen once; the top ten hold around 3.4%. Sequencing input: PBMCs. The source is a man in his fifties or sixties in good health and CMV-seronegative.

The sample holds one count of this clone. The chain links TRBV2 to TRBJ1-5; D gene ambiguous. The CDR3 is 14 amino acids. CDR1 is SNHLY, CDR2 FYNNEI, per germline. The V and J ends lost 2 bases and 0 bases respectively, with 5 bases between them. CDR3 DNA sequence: TGTGCCAGCAGTGAACAGGTTAGCAATCAGCCCCAGCATTTT. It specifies CASSEQVSNQPQHF.

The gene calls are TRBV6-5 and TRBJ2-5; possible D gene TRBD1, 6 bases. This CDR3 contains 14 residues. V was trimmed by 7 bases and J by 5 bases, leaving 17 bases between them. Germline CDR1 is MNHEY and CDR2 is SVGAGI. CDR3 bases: TGTGCCAGCACCAGGAGAGGGGGAGCGGAGACCCAGTACTTC. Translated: CASTRRGGAETQYF.

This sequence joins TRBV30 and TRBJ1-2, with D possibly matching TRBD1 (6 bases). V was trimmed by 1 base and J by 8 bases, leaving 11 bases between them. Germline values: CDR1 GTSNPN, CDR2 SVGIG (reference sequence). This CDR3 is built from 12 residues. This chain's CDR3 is CAWSGQGLGYTF. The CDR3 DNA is TGTGCCTGGAGTGGGCAGGGGCTCGGCTACACCTTC.